Reported below is one T cell receptor (beta chain). Its target is unknown. The CDR3 contains 14 residues. From germline, CDR1 is MNHEY and CDR2 SMNVEV (reference sequence). V gave up 8 bases and J gave up 5 bases; unmatched junction bases: 9. The data were taken from a study of cytomegalovirus exposure and HLA in healthy donors. Study-wide context: A prior study identified just under 120 million unique TCR beta sequences from about 179 million T cells.

The study ran its PCR with 60 Vbeta and 13 Jbeta primers. Clones were read by immunoSEQ multiplex PCR, and TCRdb kept only the in-frame ones, dropping some. The sample carries 190,000 or so clones, around 81% recorded once. Broader study findings: The classifier reportedly diagnosed cytomegalovirus status with high sensitivity and specificity.

Sequencing input: PBMCs. The rearrangement uses TRBV27 and TRBJ2-5; 9 bases fit TRBD1. This TCR derives from a woman aged 45-65 years in good health and CMV-seropositive. CDR3 DNA sequence: TGTGCCAGCGGCCGGGACAGGGAATACGAGACCCAGTACTTC. Protein sequence: CASGRDREYETQYF.